This T cell receptor (beta chain) was captured by sequencing in a study of blood T cells in healthy people across ages. The junction had 11 bases not matched to a gene; V was cut back by 6 bases and J by 7 bases. Germline loops: CDR1 SEHNR, CDR2 FQNEAQ (reference sequence). CDR3 length equals 17 residues. For the second PCR, which ran for 7 to 11 cycles, a sample-barcoded 5' primer and a J-beta primer mix were used. A template-switch adaptor with 12 random nucleotides tagged each cDNA molecule. One entry per CDR3 protein, called by TCRdb with MiXCR from the 5' RACE reads. The sample includes hundreds of thousands of distinct CDR3 sequences, 36% of them seen just once.

The sequence was collected from a young man in good health. This sequence joins TRBV7-9 and TRBJ1-6, with 11 bases lining up with TRBD1. Input material: blood. As DNA, the CDR3 is TGTGCCAGCAGGTGGACAGGGGGCTCTTTGGGGAATTCACCCCTCCACTTT. Its translation: CASRWTGGSLGNSPLHF.